This T cell receptor beta chain emerged from a study of cytomegalovirus exposure and HLA in healthy donors. Study results and limitations: Presence/absence analyses assumed roughly uniform sequencing depth across donors. Being productive about 87% or about 30% of the time was typical of most TCR beta V segments in an earlier analysis.

This clone came up once. Antigen: not known. 13 Jbeta primers and 60 Vbeta primers were used for the PCR. Only in-frame clones appear in the TCRdb table, and some are missing; sequencing was by immunoSEQ multiplex PCR. The sample lists about 250,000 clones; 92% were seen once. Trimming shortened V by 2 bases and J by 2 bases, and 17 bases separated the two germline ends. Germline loops: CDR1 SGHRS, CDR2 YFSETQ. The CDR3 has 16 residues. Material for sequencing was PBMCs. The origin of this receptor is a girl aged 2-15 years in good health and CMV-seronegative. V and J are TRBV5-1 and TRBJ2-7, with D possibly TRBD1 on 6 matching bases. The CDR3 spells CASSLDEQGFTYEQYF. The CDR3 bases are TGCGCCAGCAGCTTAGACGAACAGGGTTTCACCTACGAGCAGTACTTC.